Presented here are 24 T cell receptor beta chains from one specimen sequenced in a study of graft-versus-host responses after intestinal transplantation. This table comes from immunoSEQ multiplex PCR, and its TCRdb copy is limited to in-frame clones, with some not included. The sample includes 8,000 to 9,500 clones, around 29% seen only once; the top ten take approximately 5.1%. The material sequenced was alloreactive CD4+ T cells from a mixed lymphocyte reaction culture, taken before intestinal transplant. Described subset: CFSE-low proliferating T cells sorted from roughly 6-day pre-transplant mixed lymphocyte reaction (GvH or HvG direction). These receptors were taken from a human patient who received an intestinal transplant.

For the CDR3, the DNA is TGTGCCAGCAGCCAAGATGCAGGGGCTAGGGAGCAGTACTTC. It specifies CASSQDAGAREQYF. The chain recombines TRBV4-2 with TRBJ2-5; perhaps TRBD1 as D (6 bases). The germline V gene has CDR1 LGHNA and CDR2 YNFKEQ. Trimming removed 0 bases from V and 11 bases from J, with 16 bases in between. CDR3 length equals 14 residues.

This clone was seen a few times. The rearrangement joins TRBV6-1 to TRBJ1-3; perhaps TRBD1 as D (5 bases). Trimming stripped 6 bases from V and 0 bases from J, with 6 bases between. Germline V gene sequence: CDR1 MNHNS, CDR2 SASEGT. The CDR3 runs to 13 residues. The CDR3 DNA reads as TGTGCCAGCAGACAGGCCTCTGGAAACACCATATATTTT. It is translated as CASRQASGNTIYF.

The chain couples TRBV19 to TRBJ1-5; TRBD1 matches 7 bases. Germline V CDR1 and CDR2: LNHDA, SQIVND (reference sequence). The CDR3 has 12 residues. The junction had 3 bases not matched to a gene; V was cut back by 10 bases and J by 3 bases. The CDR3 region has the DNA TGTGCCACCACAGGGGTCAATCAGCCCCAGCATTTT. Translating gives CATTGVNQPQHF.

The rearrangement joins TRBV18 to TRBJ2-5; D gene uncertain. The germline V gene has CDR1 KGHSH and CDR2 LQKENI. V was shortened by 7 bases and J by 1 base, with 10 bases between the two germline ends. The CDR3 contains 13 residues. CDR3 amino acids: CASCPNTQETQYF. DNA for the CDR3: TGTGCCAGCTGCCCAAACACCCAAGAGACCCAGTACTTC.

DNA for the CDR3: TGTGCCAGCAGCATACAGGGGAATGAAAAACTGTTTTTT. It codes for CASSIQGNEKLFF. This chain links TRBV5-5 with TRBJ1-4, with 7 bases lining up with TRBD1. CDR3 size: 13 residues. V lost 4 bases, J lost 5 bases, and 2 bases stayed unmatched. The germline V gene has CDR1 SGHKS and CDR2 YYEKEE (reference sequence).

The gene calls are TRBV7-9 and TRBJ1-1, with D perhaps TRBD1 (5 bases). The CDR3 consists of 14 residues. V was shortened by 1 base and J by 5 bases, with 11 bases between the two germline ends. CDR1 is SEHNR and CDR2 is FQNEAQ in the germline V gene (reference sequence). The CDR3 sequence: CASSLGGQGTEAFF. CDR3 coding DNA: TGTGCCAGCAGCTTAGGAGGTCAGGGAACTGAAGCTTTCTTT.

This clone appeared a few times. This chain's CDR3 is CAISELLSLAGVAGELFF. CDR3 nucleotides: TGTGCCATCAGTGAGTTGCTGAGTCTAGCGGGAGTCGCCGGGGAGCTGTTTTTT. V usage is TRBV10-3 and J usage is TRBJ2-2; TRBD2 aligns across 10 bases. The CDR3 has 18 amino acids. The V and J ends lost 1 base and 6 bases, in that order; junction bases with no gene match: 11. CDR1 and CDR2 (germline): ENHRY, SYGVKD.

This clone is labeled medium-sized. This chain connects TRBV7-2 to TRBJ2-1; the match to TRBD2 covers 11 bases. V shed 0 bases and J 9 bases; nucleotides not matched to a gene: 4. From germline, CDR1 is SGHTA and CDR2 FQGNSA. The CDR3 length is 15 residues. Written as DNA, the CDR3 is TGTGCCAGCAGCTTAGCGCGGCTAGCGGGGGGTGAGCAGTTCTTC. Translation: CASSLARLAGGEQFF.

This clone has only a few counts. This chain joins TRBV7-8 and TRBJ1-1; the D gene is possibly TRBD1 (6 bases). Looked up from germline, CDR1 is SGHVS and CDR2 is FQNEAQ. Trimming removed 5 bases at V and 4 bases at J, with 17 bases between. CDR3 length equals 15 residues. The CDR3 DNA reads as TGTGCCAGCAGCGCTCAACAGGGTCTGGTCACTGAAGCTTTCTTT. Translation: CASSAQQGLVTEAFF.

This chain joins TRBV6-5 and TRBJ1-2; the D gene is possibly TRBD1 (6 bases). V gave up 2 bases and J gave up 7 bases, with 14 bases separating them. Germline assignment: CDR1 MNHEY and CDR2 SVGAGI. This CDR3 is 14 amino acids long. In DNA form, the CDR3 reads TGTGCCAGCAGTTACACCCGGGACATCGGTGGCTACACCTTC. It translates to CASSYTRDIGGYTF.

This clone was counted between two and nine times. CDR3 loop: CASKRGQLIYEQYF. The CDR3 bases are TGTGCCAGCAAGAGGGGACAGCTGATATACGAGCAGTACTTC. V and J are TRBV6-5 and TRBJ2-7, with TRBD1 identical over 7 bases. The CDR3 contains 14 residues. The germline gives CDR1 MNHEY, CDR2 SVGAGI. The V gene end was trimmed by 7 bases and the J gene end by 4 bases; junction bases not matched to a gene: 10.

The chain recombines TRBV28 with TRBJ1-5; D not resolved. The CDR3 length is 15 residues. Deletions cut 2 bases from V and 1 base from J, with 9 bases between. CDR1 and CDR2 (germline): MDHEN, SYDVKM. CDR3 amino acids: CASSLMGSSNQPQHF. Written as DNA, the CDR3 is TGTGCCAGCAGTTTAATGGGTAGCAGCAATCAGCCCCAGCATTTT.

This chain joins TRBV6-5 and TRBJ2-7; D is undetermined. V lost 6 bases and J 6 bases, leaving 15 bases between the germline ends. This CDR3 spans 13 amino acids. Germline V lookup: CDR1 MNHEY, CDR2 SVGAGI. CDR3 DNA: TGTGCCAGCAGCCGCCAGCCACCGGGCGAGCAGTACTTC. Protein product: CASSRQPPGEQYF.

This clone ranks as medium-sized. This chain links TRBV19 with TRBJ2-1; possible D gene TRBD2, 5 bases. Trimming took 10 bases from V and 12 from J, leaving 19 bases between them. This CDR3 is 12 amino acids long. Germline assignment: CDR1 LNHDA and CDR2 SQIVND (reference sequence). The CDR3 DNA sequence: TGTGCCAACCCAGATCCAAGGACTGGGCAGTTCTTC. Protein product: CANPDPRTGQFF. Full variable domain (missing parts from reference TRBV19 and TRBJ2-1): DGGITQSPKYLFRKEGQNVTLSCEQNLNHDAMYWYRQDPGQGLRLIYYSQIVNDFQKGDIAEGYSVSREKKESFPLTVTSAQKNPTAFYLCANPDPRTGQFFGPGTRLTVL.

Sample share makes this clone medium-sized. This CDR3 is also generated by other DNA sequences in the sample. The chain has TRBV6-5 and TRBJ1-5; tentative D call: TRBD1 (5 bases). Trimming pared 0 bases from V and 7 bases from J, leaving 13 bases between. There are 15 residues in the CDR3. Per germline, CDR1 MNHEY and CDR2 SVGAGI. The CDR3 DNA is TGTGCCAGCAGTTACTCGGGCAGGGAGGGCCAGCCCCAGCATTTT. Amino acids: CASSYSGREGQPQHF.

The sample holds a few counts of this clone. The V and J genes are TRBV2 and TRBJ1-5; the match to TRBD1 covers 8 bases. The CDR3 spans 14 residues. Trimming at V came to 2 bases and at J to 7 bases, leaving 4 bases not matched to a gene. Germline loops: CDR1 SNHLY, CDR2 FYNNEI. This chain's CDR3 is CASSERQGWQPQHF. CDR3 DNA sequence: TGTGCCAGCAGTGAAAGACAGGGGTGGCAGCCCCAGCATTTT.

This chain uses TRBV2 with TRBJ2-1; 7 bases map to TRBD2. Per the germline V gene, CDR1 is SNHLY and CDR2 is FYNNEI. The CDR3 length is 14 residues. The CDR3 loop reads CARRGGSTRNEQFF. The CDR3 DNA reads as TGTGCTCGACGGGGCGGGAGCACCCGGAATGAGCAGTTCTTC.

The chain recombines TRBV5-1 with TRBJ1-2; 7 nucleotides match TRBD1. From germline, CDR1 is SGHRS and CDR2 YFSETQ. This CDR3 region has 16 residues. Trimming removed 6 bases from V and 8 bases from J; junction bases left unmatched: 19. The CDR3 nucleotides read TGCGCCAGCACCCTGGGGTCTGACAGGGCCTCTAGAGGCTACACCTTC. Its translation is CASTLGSDRASRGYTF.

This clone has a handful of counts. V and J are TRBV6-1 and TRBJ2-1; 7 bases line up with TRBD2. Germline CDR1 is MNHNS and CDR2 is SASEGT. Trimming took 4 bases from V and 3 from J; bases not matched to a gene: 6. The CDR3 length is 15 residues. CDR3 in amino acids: CASSVLGLHYNEQFF. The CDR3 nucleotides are TGTGCCAGCAGTGTATTGGGACTACACTACAATGAGCAGTTCTTC.

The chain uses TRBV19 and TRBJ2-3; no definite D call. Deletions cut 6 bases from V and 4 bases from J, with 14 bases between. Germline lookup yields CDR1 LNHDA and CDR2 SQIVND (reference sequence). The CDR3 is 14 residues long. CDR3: CASRNSFSPDTQYF. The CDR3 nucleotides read TGTGCCAGTAGAAATAGCTTTTCGCCAGATACGCAGTATTTT.

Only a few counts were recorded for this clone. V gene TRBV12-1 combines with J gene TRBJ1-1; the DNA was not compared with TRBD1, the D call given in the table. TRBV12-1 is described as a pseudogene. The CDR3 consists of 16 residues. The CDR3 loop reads CASSRFRGTENTEAFF. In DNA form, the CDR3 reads TGTGCCAGCAGCCGCTTCCGAGGGACAGAGAACACTGAAGCTTTCTTT.

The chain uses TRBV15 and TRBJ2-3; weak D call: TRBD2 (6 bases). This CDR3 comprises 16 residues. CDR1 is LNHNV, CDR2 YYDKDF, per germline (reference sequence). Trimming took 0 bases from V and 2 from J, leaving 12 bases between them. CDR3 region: CATSRDYRGTTDTQYF. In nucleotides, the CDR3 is TGTGCCACCAGCAGAGATTACCGGGGGACCACAGATACGCAGTATTTT.

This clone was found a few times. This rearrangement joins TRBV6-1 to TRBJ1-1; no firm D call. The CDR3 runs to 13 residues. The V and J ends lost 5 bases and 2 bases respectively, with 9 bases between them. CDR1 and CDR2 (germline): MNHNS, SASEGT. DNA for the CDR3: TGTGCCAGCAGTTTTGGCAGAAACACTGAAGCTTTCTTT. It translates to CASSFGRNTEAFF.

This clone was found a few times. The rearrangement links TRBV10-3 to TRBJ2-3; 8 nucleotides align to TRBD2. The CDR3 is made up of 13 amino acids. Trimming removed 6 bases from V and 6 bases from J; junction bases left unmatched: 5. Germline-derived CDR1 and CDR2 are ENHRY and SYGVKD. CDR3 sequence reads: CAIRGTGGDTQYF. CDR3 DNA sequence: TGTGCCATCAGAGGGACGGGAGGGGATACGCAGTATTTT.